The clone carrying this T cell receptor (beta chain) was observed a handful of times. The data were obtained in a study of blood T cell repertoires in COVID-19. Overall study context: Samples came from the United States, Italy and Spain, spanning acute and convalescent COVID-19. PBMCs, B-cell-depleted T cells, or T cells were the source of the cDNA or gDNA that made up the material.

V lost 8 bases and J lost 8, with 12 bases in between. This CDR3 spans 11 amino acids. Germline V gene lookup returns CDR1 SNHLY and CDR2 FYNNEI. In the original processing: Amplification with reference gene primers provided the estimates of nucleated cell counts. Generated by immunoSEQ multiplex PCR, the TCRdb table keeps only in-frame clones and is missing some. That table gives V, J and clone size, and the DNA gave D and trimming. The table records roughly 280,000 clones, approximately 80% of them present only once. This receptor was taken from a man between 60 and 75 years old with acute or convalescent COVID-19. Sequences were obtained from peripheral blood. The chain carries TRBV2 and TRBJ2-5; D may be TRBD1 (6 bases). CDR3 coding DNA: TGTGCCAGCTTCCAGGGGCCTACCCAGTACTTC. Translation gives CASFQGPTQYF. The whole variable domain, remainder taken from reference TRBV2 and TRBJ2-5, is EPEVTQTPSHQVTQMGQEVILRCVPISNHLYFYWYRQILGQKVEFLVSFYNNEISEKSEIFDDQFSVERPDGSNFTLKIRSTKLEDSAMYFCASFQGPTQYFGPGTRLLVL.